Listed here is a single TCR beta chain. The antigen is undetermined. The CDR3 totals 15 residues. Germline trimming cut 0 bases from V and 2 bases from J; bases unmatched to any gene: 2. Germline assignment: CDR1 SGHAT and CDR2 FQNNGV. The sample comes from a study of cytomegalovirus exposure and HLA in healthy donors. The PCR was carried out with 60 Vbeta primers and 13 Jbeta primers. TCRdb's table, derived via immunoSEQ multiplex PCR, lists solely in-frame clones and lacks some. This repertoire shows 150,000 to 200,000 clones, around 80% found once; its top ten account for about 1.9%. Points from the study as a whole: A previous analysis found most TCR beta V segments productive roughly 87% or roughly 30% of the time.

The V call is TRBV11-2, the J call TRBJ2-3; 7 nucleotides match TRBD2. Sequencing was done on a sample of PBMCs. This sequence was found in a woman aged 25 to 45 in good health and CMV-seropositive. The CDR3 reads CASSLDGGNTDTQYF. CDR3 bases: TGTGCCAGCAGCTTAGACGGGGGGAACACAGATACGCAGTATTTT.